This TCR beta chain is from a study of shared clonotypes between healthy human individuals. Study-wide points: It was observed that around 5% of naive CD4 clonotypes were shared across a handful of donors. Despite large depth, sorted-subset datasets appeared incompletely sequenced.

Germline assignment: CDR1 MNHEY and CDR2 SMNVEV (reference sequence). V lost 4 bases and J 1 base, leaving 13 bases between the germline ends. The CDR3 loop spans 15 amino acids. The method was immunoSEQ multiplex PCR; TCRdb's version includes in-frame clones alone and lacks a portion of them. This sample has roughly 2.2 million clones, with roughly 90% found just once. To note about this clone: The target antigen is unknown. The same CDR3 can be traced to other DNA sequences in this sample.

The sequence was obtained from a man younger than 30 in good health. Some clones in this sample may be carry-over from other donors' samples. The chain recombines TRBV27 with TRBJ1-1; perhaps TRBD1 as D (6 bases). Source material: naive CD4+ T cells from PBMCs. Documented subset: CD45RA+ positively selected. CDR3: CASSWGGAGNTEAFF. The CDR3 nucleotides are TGTGCCAGCAGTTGGGGGGGCGCGGGGAACACTGAAGCTTTCTTT.